This T cell receptor beta chain was sequenced for a study of blood T cell repertoires in COVID-19. In the study overall: Researchers got acute and convalescent COVID-19 samples from the United States, Italy and Spain. Sample material is recorded as cDNA or gDNA derived from T cells, B-cell-depleted T cells, or PBMCs.

V dropped 2 bases and J dropped 7 bases, with 9 bases sitting between them. CDR3 length equals 14 residues. Per germline, CDR1 MNHEY and CDR2 SVGEGT. In this sample, this clone turned up once. In the original workflow: How many nucleated cells were present was estimated from reference gene primer amplification. Profiling relied on immunoSEQ multiplex PCR, and the TCRdb table lists in-frame clones only, not all of them. The DNA was the basis for D and trimming; V, J and clone size are from that table. Of just over 80,000 clones listed, approximately 80% were seen once; the top ten hold 44%. The TCR originated in a man of 80 years or more with acute or convalescent COVID-19. Sequences were obtained from peripheral blood. This chain uses TRBV6-2 or TRBV6-3 with TRBJ1-6, with D possibly being TRBD1 (6 bases). The CDR3 sequence is CASSYQGNNSPLHF. The CDR3, as DNA: TGTGCCAGCAGTTACCAGGGGAACAATTCACCCCTCCACTTT.